In this sample, the clone carrying this T cell receptor (beta chain) turned up many times. As yet, its antigen is unknown. The sample originates from a study of T cells after posttransplantation cyclophosphamide. Points from the study as a whole: Blood and skin or GI T cell repertoires showed limited TRB overlap.

This related bone marrow graft donor gave peripheral blood on the day of marrow donation. Data came from immunoSEQ multiplex PCR; TCRdb stores just in-frame clones and leaves some out. The sample offers about 39,000 clones and no singletons, the top ten holding about 4.2%. Material: PBMCs. The clonotype was recovered from a woman between 45 and 65 years old in good health and a related stem cell transplant donor.

The chain's CDR3 is CASSPWTSNTGELFF. CDR3 nucleotides: TGTGCCAGCTCGCCTTGGACATCGAACACCGGGGAGCTGTTTTTT. This chain connects TRBV18 to TRBJ2-2, with a tentative D call TRBD1 (5 bases). The germline V gene encodes CDR1 KGHSH and CDR2 LQKENI. The CDR3 is 15 amino acids. Trimming cost V 6 bases and J 0 bases, with 11 bases left between them. The whole variable domain, filled in from reference TRBV18 and TRBJ2-2, reads NAGVMQNPRHLVRRRGQEARLRCSPMKGHSHVYWYRQLPEEGLKFMVYLQKENIIDESGMPKERFSAEFPKEGPSILRIQQVVRGDSAAYFCASSPWTSNTGELFFGEGSRLTVL.